Below are 26 T cell receptor beta chains sequenced from a single sample in a study of CD4+ T cells in melanoma. Only in-frame clones appear in the TCRdb table, and some are missing; sequencing was by immunoSEQ multiplex PCR. The profile shows 40,000 to 50,000 clones, about 91% of them singletons. The source material was peripheral blood. Receptors were obtained from a human donor with melanoma.

The chain joins TRBV5-1 to TRBJ2-1; 12 nucleotides agree with TRBD1. The junction had 12 bases not matched to a gene; V was cut back by 4 bases and J by 7 bases. The CDR3 is made up of 17 amino acids. Germline-derived CDR1 and CDR2 are SGHRS and YFSETQ. CDR3 nucleotide sequence: TGCGCCAGCAGCGACAGCCACCGGGACAGGGGGCTTAATGAGCAGTTCTTC. This codes for CASSDSHRDRGLNEQFF.

The gene calls are TRBV2 and TRBJ1-6; tentative D call: TRBD1 (6 bases). The V gene lost 6 bases and the J gene lost 7 bases, with 19 bases spanning the gap. The CDR3 is 16 amino acids. Germline V gives CDR1 SNHLY, CDR2 FYNNEI. The CDR3 nucleotides read TGTGCCAGCAGCCCAGACCCAGGACAGAAGAATTCACCCCTCCACTTT. Translated, it gives CASSPDPGQKNSPLHF.

J is TRBJ2-7 and V is TRBV2; D is undetermined. The CDR3 consists of 15 residues. V lost 7 bases and J lost 2, with 18 bases in between. Per germline, CDR1 SNHLY and CDR2 FYNNEI. The CDR3 protein is CASIKGQEFTYEQYF. The CDR3 bases are TGTGCCAGCATTAAAGGGCAGGAGTTTACCTACGAGCAGTACTTC.

The genes are TRBV7-2 and TRBJ1-5, with 8 bases that match TRBD1. The CDR3 length is 13 residues. V shed 3 bases, J shed 7 bases, and the junction held 2 bases outside the gene matches. The V gene's germline CDR1 is SGHTA and CDR2 FQGNSA. The CDR3 loop is CASSFNRGQPQHF. The CDR3, as DNA: TGTGCCAGCAGCTTCAACAGGGGGCAGCCCCAGCATTTT. Drawing the rest from reference TRBV7-2 and TRBJ1-5, the complete variable domain is GAGVSQSPSNKVTEKGKDVELRCDPISGHTALYWYRQSLGQGLEFLIYFQGNSAPDKSGLPSDRFSAERTGGSVSTLTIQRTQQEDSAVYLCASSFNRGQPQHFGDGTRLSIL.

A remark on this clone: Other DNA sequences in this specimen translate into the identical CDR3. The V gene is TRBV2, the J gene TRBJ2-7; weak D call: TRBD1 (5 bases). This CDR3 has 12 residues. Trimming cost V 9 bases and J 1 base, with 10 bases left between them. Germline V gives CDR1 SNHLY, CDR2 FYNNEI. The chain's CDR3 is CASRQLSYEQYF. As DNA, the CDR3 is TGTGCCAGTAGACAGTTATCCTACGAGCAGTACTTC. Combining the CDR3 with reference TRBV2 and TRBJ2-7 gives the whole variable domain EPEVTQTPSHQVTQMGQEVILRCVPISNHLYFYWYRQILGQKVEFLVSFYNNEISEKSEIFDDQFSVERPDGSNFTLKIRSTKLEDSAMYFCASRQLSYEQYFGPGTRLTVT.

This clone is classed as large. The V call is TRBV6-5, the J call TRBJ1-1, with no clear D. The CDR3 covers 15 residues. Trimming removed 2 bases at V and 5 bases at J, with 15 bases between. In germline, CDR1 is MNHEY, CDR2 SVGAGI. The CDR3 nucleotides read TGTGCCAGCAGTTACCGTCCGGCTGGGGTGACTGAAGCTTTCTTT. Amino acid sequence: CASSYRPAGVTEAFF.

The chain carries TRBV30 and TRBJ2-7; D is perhaps TRBD1 (5 bases). The germline CDR1 and CDR2 sequences are GTSNPN and SVGIG (reference sequence). This CDR3 spans 16 amino acids. V lost 1 base, J lost 0 bases, and 16 bases lay in between. CDR3 region: CAWSAPGHSNSYEQYF. The DNA for the CDR3 is TGTGCCTGGAGTGCCCCTGGACACTCCAACTCCTACGAGCAGTACTTC.

V gene TRBV9 combines with J gene TRBJ2-1, with no clear D. V lost 0 bases and J lost 6, with 7 bases in between. CDR3 length equals 13 residues. Per germline, CDR1 SGDLS and CDR2 YYNGEE. The CDR3 DNA reads TGTGCCAGCAGCGTAGGTTTCGCCAATGAGCAGTTCTTC. It translates to CASSVGFANEQFF.

The V gene is TRBV5-6, the J gene TRBJ2-5, with D possibly being TRBD1 (6 bases). CDR1 SGHDT and CDR2 YYEEEE come from the germline V gene. The length of the CDR3 is 14 residues. The V and J ends lost 6 bases and 2 bases respectively, with 14 bases between them. This CDR3 reads CASTRWTVQETQYF. CDR3 in DNA: TGTGCCAGCACCCGATGGACAGTACAAGAGACCCAGTACTTC.

The V call is TRBV9, the J call TRBJ2-5; D gene unclear. Germline V gives CDR1 SGDLS, CDR2 YYNGEE. The CDR3 runs 14 residues. V was shortened by 0 bases and J by 2 bases, with 8 bases between the two germline ends. CDR3 protein: CASSVDSAQETQYF. The DNA for the CDR3 is TGTGCCAGCAGCGTAGATTCGGCTCAAGAGACCCAGTACTTC.

The count of this clone is one. V usage is TRBV6-6 and J usage is TRBJ2-6; D unresolved. Trimming left V 7 bases short and J 4 bases short, with 11 bases between. The CDR3 sequence is 14 residues long. CDR1 MNHNY and CDR2 SVGAGI come from the germline V gene (reference sequence). This chain's CDR3 is CASTTPTGANVLTF. CDR3 sequence (DNA): TGTGCCAGCACCACCCCGACCGGGGCCAACGTCCTGACTTTC.

V usage is TRBV7-9 and J usage is TRBJ1-1; the match to TRBD1 covers 7 bases. The CDR3 has 12 residues. The V and J ends lost 5 bases and 8 bases, in that order; junction bases with no gene match: 5. Germline-derived CDR1 and CDR2 are SEHNR and FQNEAQ (reference sequence). For the CDR3, the DNA is TGTGCCAGCAGCCAGGGGGGGACCGAAGCTTTCTTT. This codes for CASSQGGTEAFF.

DNA for the CDR3: TGTGCCAGCAGCTTACAGGGCTGGAACACTGAAGCTTTCTTT. Translation: CASSLQGWNTEAFF. The chain joins TRBV11-1 to TRBJ1-1, with D perhaps matching TRBD1 (5 bases). V dropped 2 bases and J dropped 1 base, with 8 bases sitting between them. CDR3 length: 14 residues. Germline V gene lookup returns CDR1 SGHAT and CDR2 FQDESV (reference sequence).

The rearrangement links TRBV28 to TRBJ2-7; D unresolved. The CDR3 is made up of 13 amino acids. The germline gives CDR1 MDHEN, CDR2 SYDVKM. The V end was cut by 1 base, the J end by 5 bases, with 9 bases between. The CDR3, as DNA: TGTGCCAGCAGTTTATACCCAGACAACGAGCAGTACTTC. This sequence encodes CASSLYPDNEQYF.

The V gene is TRBV2, the J gene TRBJ2-1; D may be TRBD1 (5 bases). Trimming cost V 10 bases and J 1 base, with 14 bases left between them. The germline gives CDR1 SNHLY, CDR2 FYNNEI. CDR3 length: 14 residues. CDR3 coding DNA: TGTGCCACCAGCAGACAGACTTCCTACAATGAGCAGTTCTTC. It codes for CATSRQTSYNEQFF.

This clone was counted once. The chain carries TRBV5-6 and TRBJ2-2; D assignment may be TRBD1 or TRBD2 (5 bases each). This CDR3 contains 17 residues. Trimming removed 6 bases at V and 1 base at J, with 19 bases between. Germline CDR1 is SGHDT and CDR2 is YYEEEE. The CDR3 bases are TGTGCCAGCACTCATACCGGGACCCGAGGGAACACCGGGGAGCTGTTTTTT. It is translated as CASTHTGTRGNTGELFF.

This clone occurred once. The J gene is TRBJ1-3, the V gene TRBV30, with D hard to call. Trimming left V 5 bases short and J 8 bases short, with 10 bases between. Germline loops: CDR1 GTSNPN, CDR2 SVGIG (reference sequence). CDR3 size: 11 residues. CDR3 nucleotides: TGTGCCTGGGGCCCGTGGGACACCATATATTTT. It translates to CAWGPWDTIYF.

CDR3 amino acids: CSVKSGVTEAFF. The CDR3, as DNA: TGCAGCGTAAAGTCGGGTGTCACTGAAGCTTTCTTT. The chain couples TRBV29-1 to TRBJ1-1; no definite D call. CDR3 size: 12 residues. Trimming cost V 6 bases and J 4 bases, with 12 bases left between them. Germline lookup yields CDR1 SQVTM and CDR2 ANQGSEA. Full variable domain (outside the CDR3, taken from reference TRBV29-1 and TRBJ1-1): SAVISQKPSRDICQRGTSLTIQCQVDSQVTMMFWYRQQPGQSLTLIATANQGSEATYESGFVIDKFPISRPNLTFSTLTVSNMSPEDSSIYLCSVKSGVTEAFFGQGTRLTVV.

The V call is TRBV28, the J call TRBJ1-5, with no clear D. The CDR3 is 15 residues long. The ends were cut back, 2 bases at V and 3 bases at J, with 11 bases in the middle. The germline gives CDR1 MDHEN, CDR2 SYDVKM. CDR3 nucleotide sequence: TGTGCCAGCAGTTTAGTCCTACGGAACAATCAGCCCCAGCATTTT. It codes for CASSLVLRNNQPQHF.

The chain uses TRBV4-2 and TRBJ2-3, with TRBD2 matching 13 bases. The germline V gene encodes CDR1 LGHNA and CDR2 YNFKEQ. V lost 0 bases, J lost 0 bases, and 6 bases stayed unmatched. The CDR3 contains 19 residues. The CDR3 DNA reads TGTGCCAGCAGCCAAGATCGACTAGCGGGGGGCCCTAGCACAGATACGCAGTATTTT. Translation gives CASSQDRLAGGPSTDTQYF.

This rearrangement joins TRBV5-1 to TRBJ1-6, with D maybe TRBD1 (6 bases). In germline, CDR1 is SGHRS, CDR2 YFSETQ. The CDR3 contains 15 residues. Deletions cut 10 bases from V and 7 bases from J, with 21 bases between. The CDR3 nucleotides read TGCGCCTCCAATGACCCGACAGGCTCAAATTCACCCCTCCACTTT. The encoded protein is CASNDPTGSNSPLHF.

A single count supports this clone. CDR3 loop: CASSRTQPGPGCSPQHF. The DNA of the CDR3 is TGTGCCAGCAGCCGGACTCAACCGGGACCGGGTTGTTCGCCCCAGCATTTT. This chain uses TRBV7-4 with TRBJ1-5; possibly TRBD1 for D (5 bases). Trimming pared 5 bases from V and 9 bases from J, leaving 26 bases between. Per germline, CDR1 SGHVT and CDR2 SQSDAQ. This CDR3 is 17 amino acids long. Variable domain in full (rest from reference TRBV7-4 and TRBJ1-5): GAGVSQSPRYKVAKRGRDVALRCDSISGHVTLYWYRQTLGQGSEVLTYSQSDAQRDKSGRPSGRFSAERPERSVSTLKIQRTEQGDSAVYLCASSRTQPGPGCSPQHFGDGTRLSIL.

This clone was counted a single time. The CDR3 loop is CASSLADSSSGANVLTF. CDR3 coding DNA: TGTGCCAGCAGCTTGGCCGACTCGAGCTCTGGGGCCAACGTCCTGACTTTC. The chain joins TRBV5-4 to TRBJ2-6; D is undetermined. The germline V gene has CDR1 SGHNT and CDR2 YYREEE (reference sequence). Deletions cut 0 bases from V and 0 bases from J, with 10 bases between. The CDR3 length is 17 residues. Full variable domain (rest looked up from reference TRBV5-4 and TRBJ2-6): ETGVTQSPTHLIKTRGQQVTLRCSSQSGHNTVSWYQQALGQGPQFIFQYYREEENGRGNFPPRFSGLQFPNYSSELNVNALELDDSALYLCASSLADSSSGANVLTFGAGSRLTVL.

The DNA of the CDR3 is TGCAGTGCTAGATTGTCCCACGAGCAGTACTTC. Translation gives CSARLSHEQYF. The genes are TRBV20-1 and TRBJ2-5; no firm D call. The DNA end favors TRBJ2-7, so the J call may be wrong. Per germline, CDR1 DFQATT and CDR2 SNEGSKA (reference sequence). The CDR3 is made up of 11 amino acids.

Only one count was recorded for this clone. The chain employs TRBV5-6 and TRBJ1-1, with 9 bases matching TRBD1. V was clipped by 6 bases and J by 3 bases; unmatched bases: 6. The CDR3 is 14 residues long. Germline lookup yields CDR1 SGHDT and CDR2 YYEEEE. CDR3 nucleotide sequence: TGTGCCAGCATCCTGACAGGGGGGGACACTGAAGCTTTCTTT. Its translation: CASILTGGDTEAFF.

The V and J genes are TRBV19 and TRBJ1-1; TRBD1 agrees at 10 bases. The V gene's germline CDR1 is LNHDA and CDR2 SQIVND (reference sequence). J lost 3 bases, V lost 4 bases, and 2 bases had no gene match. The CDR3 is made up of 14 amino acids. This CDR3 reads CASSNGQGDTEAFF. CDR3 DNA sequence: TGTGCCAGTAGTAATGGACAGGGGGACACTGAAGCTTTCTTT.